These 26 T cell receptor beta chains share one sample of origin, sequenced in a study of blood T cell repertoires in COVID-19. Sequencing used immunoSEQ multiplex PCR; TCRdb keeps in-frame clones, though not all of them. This table has over 40,000 clones, around 92% appearing once. Sequencing was done on a sample of peripheral blood. These receptors originate from a human donor in a cohort sampled during active COVID-19.

This chain joins TRBV2 and TRBJ2-5, with D unresolved. This CDR3 is built from 12 residues. V was cut by 2 bases and J by 5 bases, with 6 bases left in between. Looked up from germline, CDR1 is SNHLY and CDR2 is FYNNEI. Here the CDR3 reads CASSESLETQYF. The CDR3 DNA sequence: TGTGCCAGCAGTGAATCGTTGGAGACCCAGTACTTC.

This chain connects TRBV10-3 to TRBJ2-1, with 10 positions matching TRBD2. The J segment lost 2 bases and the V segment lost 5 bases, leaving 0 bases of the junction unmatched. The CDR3 spans 14 residues. Germline V gives CDR1 ENHRY, CDR2 SYGVKD. CDR3 sequence (DNA): TGTGCCATCAGTACTAGCGGGACCTACAATGAGCAGTTCTTC. Translated, it gives CAISTSGTYNEQFF.

In DNA, the CDR3 is TGTGCCAGCAGCTTAGTTAGGACAGGGTCTCCCTATGGCTACACCTTC. This sequence encodes CASSLVRTGSPYGYTF. The V gene is TRBV7-8, the J gene TRBJ1-2, with TRBD1 identical over 8 bases. J lost 4 bases, V lost 1 base, and 8 bases had no gene match. This CDR3 region has 16 residues. Germline loops: CDR1 SGHVS, CDR2 FQNEAQ. Complete variable domain (other parts from reference TRBV7-8 and TRBJ1-2): GAGVSQSPRYKVAKRGQDVALRCDPISGHVSLFWYQQALGQGPEFLTYFQNEAQLDKSGLPSDRFFAERPEGSVSTLKIQRTQQEDSAVYLCASSLVRTGSPYGYTFGSGTRLTVV.

The chain links TRBV3-1 (or the pseudogene TRBV3-2) to TRBJ1-4; D is possibly TRBD1 (6 bases). The V end was cut by 3 bases, the J end by 8 bases, with 19 bases between. Germline values: CDR1 LGHDT, CDR2 YNNKEL (reference sequence). CDR3 length: 16 amino acids. The CDR3: CASSQRGEGMREKLFF. CDR3 in DNA: TGTGCCAGCAGCCAGAGGGGGGAGGGGATGAGAGAAAAACTGTTTTTT.

The chain employs TRBV19 and TRBJ1-6, with 7 bases fitting TRBD1. The ends lost 2 bases at V and 7 bases at J; junction bases unmatched: 2. Per germline, CDR1 LNHDA and CDR2 SQIVND (reference sequence). The CDR3 extends over 14 amino acids. The CDR3 DNA reads as TGTGCCAGTAGTATATCAGGGGGAAATTCACCCCTCCACTTT. It is translated as CASSISGGNSPLHF.

This clone occurred once. The chain employs TRBV14 and TRBJ2-7; TRBD1 might be the D (6 bases). V gave up 6 bases and J gave up 5 bases, with 17 bases separating them. The V gene's germline CDR1 is SGHDN and CDR2 FVKESK. The CDR3 contains 14 residues. Here the CDR3 DNA reads TGTGCCAGCAGTTTTTGGGGGCGCTGGGACGAGCAGTACTTC. It encodes CASSFWGRWDEQYF.

This chain connects TRBV5-5 to TRBJ2-5, with 7 bases matching TRBD1. Germline values: CDR1 SGHKS, CDR2 YYEKEE (reference sequence). This CDR3 comprises 14 residues. Trimming took 3 bases from V and 7 from J; bases not matched to a gene: 9. CDR3 sequence: CASSWEQGSGTQYF. CDR3 coding DNA: TGTGCCAGCAGCTGGGAACAGGGGTCCGGGACCCAGTACTTC.

This chain uses TRBV20-1 with TRBJ2-1; no clear D. Germline lookup yields CDR1 DFQATT and CDR2 SNEGSKA (reference sequence). V dropped 6 bases and J dropped 7 bases, with 10 bases sitting between them. The CDR3 is 11 residues long. The CDR3 nucleotides are TGCAGTGCGGTCGGTGCGAATGAGCAGTTCTTC. Translating it yields CSAVGANEQFF.

The J gene is TRBJ2-1, the V gene TRBV28; 16 bases agree with TRBD2. Germline CDR1 and CDR2: MDHEN and SYDVKM. The CDR3 covers 14 residues. After removal of 6 bases from V and 15 bases from J, the junction contained 8 bases not matched to a gene. CDR3 DNA: TGTGCCAGCAGAACGGGACTAGCGGGAGGGGTGTGGTTCTTC. Its translation: CASRTGLAGGVWFF.

V and J are TRBV3-1 (or the pseudogene TRBV3-2) and TRBJ2-5; D gene unclear. There are 12 residues in the CDR3. CDR1 is LGHDT and CDR2 is YNNKEL in the germline V gene (reference sequence). Trimming stripped 5 bases from V and 4 bases from J, with 8 bases between. The CDR3 loop is CASSSVTETQYF. DNA for the CDR3: TGTGCCAGCAGCAGCGTTACAGAGACCCAGTACTTC.

The chain uses TRBV29-1 and TRBJ2-5; D gene uncertain. Per germline, CDR1 SQVTM and CDR2 ANQGSEA. V was shortened by 3 bases and J by 5 bases, with 13 bases between the two germline ends. This CDR3 has 13 amino acids. CDR3 region: CSVEAALRETQYF. In nucleotides, the CDR3 is TGCAGCGTTGAGGCGGCGCTCCGGGAGACCCAGTACTTC.

The chain couples TRBV6-6 to TRBJ2-2; 13 bases align to TRBD2. V trimming: 5 bases; J trimming: 0 bases; junction bases outside the gene matches: 6. Germline CDR1 reads MNHNY; CDR2 reads SVGAGI (reference sequence). There are 18 residues in the CDR3. The CDR3 DNA reads as TGTGCCAGCAGTCCGCGACTAGCGGGGGGACCGAACACCGGGGAGCTGTTTTTT. The encoded protein is CASSPRLAGGPNTGELFF.

The genes are TRBV27 and TRBJ2-5; possible D gene TRBD2, 6 bases. The V end was cut by 5 bases, the J end by 3 bases, with 10 bases between. Germline V lookup: CDR1 MNHEY, CDR2 SMNVEV (reference sequence). The length of the CDR3 is 13 residues. The DNA of the CDR3 is TGTGCCAGCAGTCGGGACTCCGAAGAGACCCAGTACTTC. Amino acids: CASSRDSEETQYF.

The rearrangement links TRBV5-1 to TRBJ2-2, with 8 bases aligning to TRBD1. Germline V gene sequence: CDR1 SGHRS, CDR2 YFSETQ. The J segment lost 6 bases and the V segment lost 4 bases, leaving 8 bases of the junction unmatched. CDR3 length: 15 residues. In DNA, the CDR3 is TGCGCCAGCAGCACGACAGGGGTCGTGGCCGGGGAGCTGTTTTTT. Its protein product is CASSTTGVVAGELFF.

J is TRBJ1-6 and V is TRBV7-6, with D hard to call. The CDR3 has 12 residues. CDR1 SGHVS and CDR2 FNYEAQ come from the germline V gene. Trimming took off 3 bases at V and 7 bases at J, with 4 bases between the two ends. The CDR3 DNA reads as TGTGCCAGCAGCTTCGAGAATTCACCCCTCCACTTT. Its protein is CASSFENSPLHF.

The V gene is TRBV2, the J gene TRBJ1-4; 8 bases map to TRBD1. J lost 0 bases, V lost 7 bases, and 4 bases had no gene match. The CDR3 loop spans 15 amino acids. CDR1 SNHLY and CDR2 FYNNEI come from the germline V gene. The CDR3: CASTLTGATNEKLFF. CDR3 DNA: TGTGCCAGCACTTTGACAGGGGCAACTAATGAAAAACTGTTTTTT.

The V gene is TRBV7-9, the J gene TRBJ2-5, with D tentatively TRBD1 (5 bases). The CDR3 is made up of 16 amino acids. V was clipped by 5 bases and J by 1 base, with 17 bases between them. CDR1 and CDR2 (germline): SEHNR, FQNEAQ (reference sequence). The CDR3 coding sequence is TGTGCCAGCAGCCCTGGGCAGGGTACGGTCCAAGAGACCCAGTACTTC. This gives the protein CASSPGQGTVQETQYF.

The chain links TRBV5-1 to TRBJ2-2; the match to TRBD2 covers 7 bases. Per germline, CDR1 SGHRS and CDR2 YFSETQ. J was trimmed by 2 bases and V by 7 bases; bases with no gene match: 11. This CDR3 is 16 amino acids long. CDR3 sequence: CASEGPAGPNTGELFF. CDR3 in DNA: TGCGCCAGCGAGGGACCAGCGGGGCCCAACACCGGGGAGCTGTTTTTT.

The chain is built from TRBV7-9 and TRBJ1-3; TRBD1 matches 7 bases. The germline V gene encodes CDR1 SEHNR and CDR2 FQNEAQ (reference sequence). V shed 3 bases, J shed 2 bases, and the junction held 16 bases outside the gene matches. The CDR3 covers 19 residues. The CDR3 DNA is TGTGCCAGCAGCTTGAGTCCGGGACAGAATCCTGCTACTGGAAACACCATATATTTT. Residues: CASSLSPGQNPATGNTIYF.

The J gene is TRBJ1-5, the V gene TRBV7-9; a possible D gene is TRBD1 (6 bases). The CDR3 has 16 amino acids. Germline loops: CDR1 SEHNR, CDR2 FQNEAQ (reference sequence). With 4 bases removed from V and 3 bases from J, the gap between germline ends came to 16 bases. CDR3 nucleotides: TGTGCCAGCAGCTCAGGCCCCCGGGACAACAATCAGCCCCAGCATTTT. Translating it yields CASSSGPRDNNQPQHF.

The chain uses TRBV9 and TRBJ1-6; perhaps TRBD1 as D (6 bases). The CDR3 length is 15 residues. Germline CDR1 and CDR2: SGDLS and YYNGEE. V shed 2 bases and J shed 8 bases, with 14 bases lying between them. The CDR3 reads CASSVGPKGDSPLHF. CDR3 in DNA: TGTGCCAGCAGCGTCGGCCCTAAGGGGGATTCACCCCTCCACTTT.

The chain joins TRBV28 to TRBJ2-7; 11 bases map to TRBD2. From germline, CDR1 is MDHEN and CDR2 SYDVKM. J gave up 1 base and V 7 bases, and 3 bases lay outside the gene matches. The CDR3 consists of 14 residues. DNA for the CDR3: TGTGCCAGCAAGGTAGCGGGAGGGTCCTACGAGCAGTACTTC. It specifies CASKVAGGSYEQYF.

The chain recombines TRBV4-3 with TRBJ1-2; tentative D call: TRBD1 (5 bases). The CDR3 covers 15 residues. Trimming pared 0 bases from V and 8 bases from J, leaving 16 bases between. Germline values: CDR1 LGHNA, CDR2 YSLEER. The CDR3 DNA is TGCGCCAGCAGCCAAGATAACAGGCCAGGTGGAGGCTACACCTTC. Its translation: CASSQDNRPGGGYTF.

The chain uses TRBV6-5 and TRBJ2-1, with D unresolved. The CDR3 is 11 amino acids. Trimming cost V 5 bases and J 4 bases, with 3 bases left between them. CDR1 MNHEY and CDR2 SVGAGI come from the germline V gene. For the CDR3, the DNA is TGTGCCAGCAGTCAGTACAATGAGCAGTTCTTC. Its protein product is CASSQYNEQFF.

This rearrangement joins TRBV14 to TRBJ2-7; tentatively, D is TRBD2 (5 bases). V dropped 4 bases and J dropped 3 bases, with 7 bases sitting between them. The CDR3 is 12 amino acids. The germline V gene has CDR1 SGHDN and CDR2 FVKESK. CDR3 nucleotide sequence: TGTGCCAGCAGCCGAGGAGGCTACGAGCAGTACTTC. The encoded protein is CASSRGGYEQYF. The full variable domain, in which reference TRBV14 and TRBJ2-7 provide the parts outside the CDR3, is EAGVTQFPSHSVIEKGQTVTLRCDPISGHDNLYWYRRVMGKEIKFLLHFVKESKQDESGMPNNRFLAERTGGTYSTLKVQPAELEDSGVYFCASSRGGYEQYFGPGTRLTVT.

This chain links TRBV7-8 with TRBJ2-1; 9 positions match TRBD2. Germline V gives CDR1 SGHVS, CDR2 FQNEAQ. The V segment lost 7 bases and the J segment 6 bases; nucleotides outside the gene matches: 10. The CDR3 spans 15 residues. Here the CDR3 DNA reads TGTGCCAGCACCCCGACTAGCGGCCTATTCAATGAGCAGTTCTTC. This sequence encodes CASTPTSGLFNEQFF.